What follows are 21 T cell receptor beta chains derived from one specimen sequenced in a study of OX40 agonist ivuxolimab in advanced cancers. The repertoire was sequenced with immunoSEQ multiplex PCR; TCRdb's copy has only in-frame clones and lacks some. The table includes under 100,000 clones, more than 80% detected once. The sequencing here drew on CD4+ or CD8+ T cells sorted from blood, taken in a trial of the OX40 agonist ivuxolimab. The receptors come from an adult with an advanced solid tumor such as melanoma, head and neck, liver or kidney cancer.

The chain uses TRBV5-1 and TRBJ2-1; 8 nucleotides line up with TRBD2. The CDR3 totals 16 residues. With V trimmed by 2 bases and J by 6 bases, 10 bases remained unmatched. The germline V gene has CDR1 SGHRS and CDR2 YFSETQ. CDR3 nucleotide sequence: TGCGCCAGCAGCTTAGTATCGGGGGGGTACGTCAATGAGCAGTTCTTC. Translation gives CASSLVSGGYVNEQFF. Full variable domain (remainder filled in from reference TRBV5-1 and TRBJ2-1): KAGVTQTPRYLIKTRGQQVTLSCSPISGHRSVSWYQQTPGQGLQFLFEYFSETQRNKGNFPGRFSGRQFSNSRSEMNVSTLELGDSALYLCASSLVSGGYVNEQFFGPGTRLTVL.

The chain links TRBV4-1 to TRBJ2-4, with D possibly being TRBD1 (7 bases). CDR3 length: 14 residues. V was clipped by 1 base and J by 7 bases, with 11 bases between them. The germline V gene has CDR1 MGHRA and CDR2 YSYEKL. CDR3 region: CASSQGGGGNIQYF. The CDR3 DNA reads as TGCGCCAGCAGCCAAGGTGGAGGGGGCAACATTCAGTACTTC.

The genes are TRBV9 and TRBJ2-2; unclear D gene. Germline assignment: CDR1 SGDLS and CDR2 YYNGEE. CDR3 length equals 13 residues. Trimming removed 1 base at V and 5 bases at J, with 6 bases between. The CDR3 region is CASSVIVTGELFF. CDR3 nucleotide sequence: TGTGCCAGCAGCGTAATTGTGACCGGGGAGCTGTTTTTT.

The rearrangement links TRBV5-4 to TRBJ2-2; 10 nucleotides match TRBD1. Trimming at V came to 3 bases and at J to 4 bases, leaving 3 bases not matched to a gene. Germline assignment: CDR1 SGHNT and CDR2 YYREEE (reference sequence). The CDR3 has 15 residues. DNA of the CDR3: TGTGCCAGCAGCTACGGACAGGGGGGCACCGGGGAGCTGTTTTTT. Protein product: CASSYGQGGTGELFF.

The V gene is TRBV6-6, the J gene TRBJ1-1; D is unresolved. V lost 2 bases and J 8 bases, leaving 6 bases between the germline ends. The CDR3 is 11 amino acids. CDR1 is MNHNY and CDR2 is SVGAGI in the germline V gene (reference sequence). The chain's CDR3 is CASSYTSEAFF. In nucleotides, the CDR3 is TGTGCCAGCAGTTACACATCCGAAGCTTTCTTT.

The rearrangement links TRBV19 to TRBJ2-2; D gene unclear. Per germline, CDR1 LNHDA and CDR2 SQIVND (reference sequence). The V end was cut by 2 bases, the J end by 8 bases, with 6 bases between. The CDR3 has 12 residues. The CDR3 region has the DNA TGTGCCAGTAGTATACGACGGGGGGAGCTGTTTTTT. It translates to CASSIRRGELFF.

This chain links TRBV7-3 with TRBJ2-3; D may match TRBD1 or TRBD2 (6 bases each). Trimming removed 5 bases at V and 3 bases at J, with 9 bases between. Germline V gives CDR1 SGHTA, CDR2 FQGTGA. This CDR3 region has 13 residues. Here the CDR3 DNA reads TGTGCCAGCAGCGGGGGGCATACAGATACGCAGTATTTT. Amino acid sequence: CASSGGHTDTQYF.

A single count supports this clone. The chain carries TRBV19 and TRBJ1-4; D uncertain. The CDR3 consists of 16 residues. Germline V CDR1 and CDR2: LNHDA, SQIVND (reference sequence). V dropped 3 bases and J dropped 1 base, with 12 bases sitting between them. The CDR3 region is CASSIPGGLTNEKLFF. The CDR3, as DNA: TGTGCCAGTAGTATCCCCGGCGGGCTAACTAATGAAAAACTGTTTTTT.

The chain combines TRBV6-5 with TRBJ2-3; D is undetermined. V lost 6 bases and J 2 bases, leaving 12 bases between the germline ends. CDR1 is MNHEY and CDR2 is SVGAGI in the germline V gene. The CDR3 has 14 residues. The CDR3 is CASRHRLDTDTQYF. DNA of the CDR3: TGTGCCAGCAGACACCGACTCGACACAGATACGCAGTATTTT.

The V gene is TRBV28, the J gene TRBJ1-5, with a weak D call TRBD1 (6 bases). The CDR3 is 15 amino acids. The V gene's germline CDR1 is MDHEN and CDR2 SYDVKM. V was clipped by 6 bases and J by 4 bases, with 16 bases between them. The CDR3 coding sequence is TGTGCCAGCAGCCGCGGGTCGAGGGGGAATCAGCCCCAGCATTTT. The encoded protein is CASSRGSRGNQPQHF.

The chain recombines TRBV18 with TRBJ2-3; D not resolved. The ends were cut back, 6 bases at V and 5 bases at J, with 12 bases in the middle. This CDR3 region has 13 residues. From germline, CDR1 is KGHSH and CDR2 LQKENI. This chain's CDR3 is CASSPRVLDTQYF. Written as DNA, the CDR3 is TGTGCCAGCTCCCCTCGGGTCCTAGATACGCAGTATTTT.

This chain connects TRBV6-7 to TRBJ2-7; perhaps TRBD2 as D (7 bases). TRBV6-7 is placed among ORFs of uncertain function. The CDR3 has 15 residues. V lost 1 base to trimming and J lost 7 bases, with 17 bases between them. The CDR3 nucleotides read TGTGCCAGCAGTTACTGGGGGGGCAAAACGAGGGAGCAGTACTTC. Translated: CASSYWGGKTREQYF.

The chain employs TRBV1 and TRBJ1-4. TRBV1 is labeled a pseudogene. This CDR3 has 14 residues. In nucleotides, the CDR3 is TGCACCAGCAGCCGGAGGACTCTTAATGAAAAACTGTTTTTT. Translation gives CTSSRRTLNEKLFF.

In this sample, this clone turned up once. The chain recombines TRBV11-1 with TRBJ2-1; D not certain. The CDR3 contains 11 residues. Trimming stripped 1 base from V and 9 bases from J, with 4 bases between. Germline V gene lookup returns CDR1 SGHAT and CDR2 FQDESV (reference sequence). This CDR3 is CASSLGGEQFF. The CDR3 region has the DNA TGTGCCAGCAGCTTAGGGGGTGAGCAGTTCTTC.

Here the CDR3 reads CASSLGVGAFF. For the CDR3, the DNA is TGTGCCAGCAGCTTAGGCGTAGGGGCTTTCTTT. The chain carries TRBV11-2 and TRBJ1-1; D gene uncertain. From germline, CDR1 is SGHAT and CDR2 FQNNGV. The V gene lost 1 base and the J gene lost 11 bases, with 8 bases spanning the gap. CDR3 length: 11 amino acids.

The V call is TRBV14, the J call TRBJ1-5; D possibly corresponds to TRBD1 (6 bases). The length of the CDR3 is 15 residues. The V gene's germline CDR1 is SGHDN and CDR2 FVKESK. Trimming cost V 1 base and J 3 bases, with 10 bases left between them. The CDR3 loop reads CASSQGTGLNQPQHF. In DNA, the CDR3 is TGTGCCAGCAGCCAAGGAACAGGGCTCAATCAGCCCCAGCATTTT.

The CDR3 DNA reads TGTGCCAGCAGCTTTGGGACAGGGATAGCCTACGAGCAGTACTTC. Translation gives CASSFGTGIAYEQYF. The chain recombines TRBV5-4 with TRBJ2-7; TRBD1 matches at 9 bases. This CDR3 contains 15 residues. Germline CDR1 reads SGHNT; CDR2 reads YYREEE (reference sequence). J lost 2 bases, V lost 2 bases, and 5 bases had no gene match. The full variable domain, rest sourced from reference TRBV5-4 and TRBJ2-7, is ETGVTQSPTHLIKTRGQQVTLRCSSQSGHNTVSWYQQALGQGPQFIFQYYREEENGRGNFPPRFSGLQFPNYSSELNVNALELDDSALYLCASSFGTGIAYEQYFGPGTRLTVT.

V is TRBV15 and J is TRBJ1-1, with a tentative D call TRBD1 (5 bases). The CDR3 is 14 residues long. Germline CDR1 is LNHNV and CDR2 is YYDKDF (reference sequence). V was pared by 3 bases and J by 1 base, with 9 bases between. In nucleotides, the CDR3 is TGTGCCACCAGCAGTGGGAGGGGGAACACTGAAGCTTTCTTT. This encodes CATSSGRGNTEAFF.

V gene TRBV28 combines with J gene TRBJ2-7; D is possibly TRBD1 or TRBD2 (5 bases each). CDR3 length: 14 amino acids. Trimming cost V 6 bases and J 3 bases, with 15 bases left between them. Germline V CDR1 and CDR2: MDHEN, SYDVKM. CDR3 sequence: CASRPGRAIYEQYF. Written as DNA, the CDR3 is TGTGCCAGCAGACCGGGACGGGCGATCTACGAGCAGTACTTC.

V gene TRBV6-6 combines with J gene TRBJ2-7; D is uncertain. The CDR3 has 12 amino acids. V was clipped by 5 bases and J by 7 bases, with 12 bases between them. Germline assignment: CDR1 MNHNY and CDR2 SVGAGI (reference sequence). CDR3 DNA sequence: TGTGCCAGCAGTCCCTCTAGTCGAGAGCAGTACTTC. Translated, it gives CASSPSSREQYF.

The V call is TRBV5-1, the J call TRBJ2-7; TRBD1 agrees at 9 bases. After removal of 4 bases from V and 3 bases from J, the junction contained 5 bases not matched to a gene. The CDR3 spans 14 residues. CDR1 and CDR2 (germline): SGHRS, YFSETQ. CDR3 amino acids: CASSRDRDIYEQYF. The CDR3 bases are TGCGCCAGCAGCCGGGACAGGGACATCTACGAGCAGTACTTC.